This TCR beta chain was captured by sequencing in a study of Ad26.COV2.S vaccination and SARS-CoV-2 variants. Notes on the study in general: Reported findings describe substantial breadth in spike-specific CD8+ and CD4+ T cell responses following vaccination. There was a possibility that the TCR breadth and depth analyses underestimated total T cell responses. Vaccine recipients surpassed placebo recipients in spike-specific TCR breadth.

Generated by immunoSEQ multiplex PCR, the TCRdb table keeps only in-frame clones and is missing some. Altogether around 100,000 clones are present, around three quarters being singletons, with the ten largest covering approximately 15%. Of note for this clone: Its antigen is not known.

This CDR3 is built from 15 residues. CDR1 GTSNPN and CDR2 SVGIG come from the germline V gene (reference sequence). The V segment lost 1 base and the J segment 1 base; nucleotides outside the gene matches: 1. The chain links TRBV30 to TRBJ2-2; TRBD1 matches 9 bases. The clonotype originates from a human donor who had recovered from COVID-19. The sequencing used peripheral blood, collected after recovery from COVID-19. For the CDR3, the DNA is TGTGCCTGGAGTGCGGACAGGGGGAACACCGGGGAGCTGTTTTTT. Translated: CAWSADRGNTGELFF.